The 14 T cell receptor beta chains given below trace back to one sample, sequenced in a study of shared clonotypes between healthy human individuals. Profiled with immunoSEQ multiplex PCR; TCRdb holds only in-frame clones, not every one. The table shows some 2.3 million clones, with 85% to 95% occurring only once. Material for sequencing was naive CD4+ T cells from PBMCs. Subset: CD45RA+ positively selected. Receptors were obtained from a man aged 18 to 29 in good health. Some clones in this sample may be carry-over from other donors' samples.

The chain uses TRBV7-8 and TRBJ1-4; possible D gene TRBD1, 6 bases. Germline V CDR1 and CDR2: SGHVS, FQNEAQ. Between the trimmed V and J ends, which lost 0 bases and 3 bases, there was a span of 14 bases. The CDR3 covers 17 residues. CDR3: CASSLASHPGANEKLFF. For the CDR3, the DNA is TGTGCCAGCAGCTTAGCTTCTCATCCAGGGGCTAATGAAAAACTGTTTTTT.

This clone has a handful of counts. V usage is TRBV7-9 and J usage is TRBJ1-1, with 7 bases fitting TRBD1. CDR1 and CDR2 from the germline V gene are SEHNR and FQNEAQ (reference sequence). There are 13 residues in the CDR3. Trimming took 9 bases from V and 1 from J; bases not matched to a gene: 5. CDR3 DNA: TGTGCCAGTGTATACAGGGGGAACACTGAAGCTTTCTTT. Protein: CASVYRGNTEAFF.

The CDR3 DNA sequence: TGTGCCAGTAGTATAGGATCGGGACAGGGGGCAACTTATGGCTACACCTTC. It specifies CASSIGSGQGATYGYTF. The V call is TRBV19, the J call TRBJ1-2; 12 bases are a match to TRBD1. In germline, CDR1 is LNHDA, CDR2 SQIVND (reference sequence). The CDR3 runs 17 residues. V dropped 1 base and J dropped 5; count of bases not matched to a gene: 8.

This chain links TRBV27 with TRBJ2-1, with TRBD2 matching over 10 bases. Unmatched junction bases numbered 14, after V lost 4 bases and J lost 8 bases. The CDR3 covers 17 residues. Germline values: CDR1 MNHEY, CDR2 SMNVEV (reference sequence). The CDR3, as DNA: TGTGCCAGCAGTTCGATCTGGACTAGCGGCAGACCAGATGAGCAGTTCTTC. This sequence encodes CASSSIWTSGRPDEQFF.

This clone was seen once. The chain couples TRBV5-5 to TRBJ2-5; possibly TRBD1 for D (5 bases). Germline-derived CDR1 and CDR2 are SGHKS and YYEKEE (reference sequence). The CDR3 is 16 amino acids. The V end lost 0 bases, the J end lost 0 bases, and 12 bases lay between the germline ends. CDR3 residues: CASSLGSGHNQETQYF. The DNA for the CDR3 is TGTGCCAGCAGCTTGGGATCTGGACACAACCAAGAGACCCAGTACTTC.

The genes are TRBV7-9 and TRBJ1-4; D gene ambiguous. V was shortened by 2 bases and J by 6 bases, with 10 bases between the two germline ends. The CDR3 consists of 14 residues. Looked up from germline, CDR1 is SEHNR and CDR2 is FQNEAQ (reference sequence). The CDR3 reads CASSLRAGDEKLFF. The CDR3 DNA reads as TGTGCCAGCAGCTTAAGGGCCGGCGATGAAAAACTGTTTTTT.

This chain's CDR3 is CASSSGQAGEQYF. The CDR3 DNA follows: TGCGCCAGCAGCTCCGGACAGGCAGGCGAGCAGTACTTC. The rearrangement links TRBV5-1 to TRBJ2-7, with 7 bases matching TRBD1. The CDR3 sequence is 13 residues long. Trimming at V came to 3 bases and at J to 6 bases, leaving 6 bases not matched to a gene. Germline V gene sequence: CDR1 SGHRS, CDR2 YFSETQ. The full variable domain, completed using reference TRBV5-1 and TRBJ2-7, is KAGVTQTPRYLIKTRGQQVTLSCSPISGHRSVSWYQQTPGQGLQFLFEYFSETQRNKGNFPGRFSGRQFSNSRSEMNVSTLELGDSALYLCASSSGQAGEQYFGPGTRLTVT.

The chain joins TRBV7-9 to TRBJ2-7; 13 nucleotides line up with TRBD2. CDR1 and CDR2 from the germline V gene are SEHNR and FQNEAQ (reference sequence). Losses at the gene ends were 3 bases for V and 5 bases for J; bases not matched to a gene: 7. This CDR3 spans 16 amino acids. Written as DNA, the CDR3 is TGTGCCAGCAGCTTTATGGGGACTAGCGGGATCAACGAGCAGTACTTC. Encoded protein: CASSFMGTSGINEQYF.

This chain uses TRBV27 with TRBJ2-6; D not certain. Germline V gene sequence: CDR1 MNHEY, CDR2 SMNVEV (reference sequence). The V end lost 7 bases, the J end lost 5 bases, and 12 bases lay between the germline ends. The CDR3 is 14 residues long. The CDR3 region is CASKPVRWANVLTF. In nucleotides, the CDR3 is TGTGCCAGCAAACCCGTTCGCTGGGCCAACGTCCTGACTTTC.

The chain uses TRBV7-9 and TRBJ2-7, with TRBD1 identical over 9 bases. The CDR3 runs to 13 residues. Trimming removed 5 bases from V and 9 bases from J; junction bases left unmatched: 8. Germline loops: CDR1 SEHNR, CDR2 FQNEAQ (reference sequence). This chain's CDR3 is CASSRQDRGGQYF. CDR3 DNA: TGTGCCAGCAGCCGCCAGGACAGGGGAGGGCAGTACTTC. The full variable domain, in which reference TRBV7-9 and TRBJ2-7 provide the parts outside the CDR3, is DTGVSQNPRHKITKRGQNVTFRCDPISEHNRLYWYRQTLGQGPEFLTYFQNEAQLEKSRLLSDRFSAERPKGSFSTLEIQRTEQGDSAMYLCASSRQDRGGQYFGPGTRLTVT.

The chain carries TRBV27 and TRBJ2-3; TRBD1 matches at 9 bases. Germline values: CDR1 MNHEY, CDR2 SMNVEV (reference sequence). The CDR3 has 17 amino acids. V was clipped by 4 bases and J by 3 bases; unmatched bases: 11. The CDR3 region has the DNA TGTGCCAGCAGTTGGGTACAGGGGGCGAGGTTTACAGATACGCAGTATTTT. It codes for CASSWVQGARFTDTQYF.

The chain joins TRBV9 to TRBJ2-1; 7 nucleotides agree with TRBD2. CDR1 and CDR2 from the germline V gene are SGDLS and YYNGEE. The CDR3 totals 18 residues. V lost 3 bases and J lost 1; bases outside the gene matches: 13. The CDR3 bases are TGTGCCAGCAGCGAACCTGCGCGGGGCGGGAGATCCTACAATGAGCAGTTCTTC. It translates to CASSEPARGGRSYNEQFF.

The chain has TRBV29-1 and TRBJ2-7; TRBD1 matches 9 bases. Germline trimming cut 7 bases from V and 6 bases from J; bases unmatched to any gene: 7. Per the germline V gene, CDR1 is SQVTM and CDR2 is ANQGSEA. The CDR3 totals 12 residues. As DNA, the CDR3 is TGCAGCGCTTACAGGGGGCTAGGCGAGCAGTACTTC. Residues: CSAYRGLGEQYF.

This rearrangement joins TRBV6-1 to TRBJ2-1; 10 nucleotides align to TRBD2. The junction had 9 bases not matched to a gene; V was cut back by 4 bases and J by 0 bases. The CDR3 runs 18 residues. The germline CDR1 and CDR2 sequences are MNHNS and SASEGT. In DNA form, the CDR3 reads TGTGCCAGCAGTGCTGCCAGCTTAGCGGGAGGCTCCTACAATGAGCAGTTCTTC. Protein sequence: CASSAASLAGGSYNEQFF.